A single sample is the source of the 19 T cell receptor delta chains below, sequenced in a study of γδ T cells in repeated Plasmodium falciparum infection. TCRdb reran clone calling via CATT on the multiplex PCR reads. The sample lists 90,000 or so delta-chain clones, roughly 0.98% occurring once. Flow sorting of PBMC yielded separate Vgamma9/Vdelta2+ and Vdelta2-negative gammadelta T cell populations for bulk repertoire analysis. Sequenced material: gamma-delta T cells from blood. These receptors all stem from a pool of human donors (malaria-infected and uninfected, not separated).

This clone was seen only a few times. A far bigger clonotype differs at one base, so this is likely a read error. The sample has other DNA sequences that encode this CDR3 too. The V call is TRDV1, the J call TRDJ1; TRDD3 aligns across 11 bases. J lost 4 bases, V lost 2 bases, and 24 bases had no gene match. Germline values: CDR1 TSWWSYY, CDR2 QGS. This CDR3 is 22 amino acids long. The CDR3 reads CALGEFLRGSVLGDTRGDKLIF. As DNA, the CDR3 is TGTGCTCTTGGGGAATTTCTACGGGGATCTGTATTGGGGGATACGCGTGGCGATAAACTCATCTTT.

Many counts were recorded for this clone. This CDR3 is also generated by other DNA sequences in the sample. The chain carries TRDV1 and TRDJ1, with no clear D. The V gene lost 9 bases and the J gene lost 0 bases, with 14 bases spanning the gap. CDR1 and CDR2 (germline): TSWWSYY, QGS. CDR3 length: 14 residues. This chain's CDR3 is CALLIALDTDKLIF. CDR3 coding DNA: TGTGCTCTCCTAATTGCTTTGGACACCGATAAACTCATCTTT.

Details on this clone: The translation of this DNA and the TCRdb protein of a much larger clone differ at residue 7, probably owing to a read error; the protein shown here is translated from the DNA. The chain links TRDV2 to TRDJ1; D perhaps matches TRDD2 (5 bases). Matching the DNA to germline supplied the J gene, which TCRdb does not give. The CDR3 contains 16 residues. V gave up 3 bases and J gave up 2 bases, with 18 bases separating them. CDR1 is GEAIGNYY, CDR2 EKD, per germline. Written as DNA, the CDR3 is TGTGCCTGTGACCAGCTGGATTCCTCGGGGACCGATAAACTCATCTTT. As protein: CACDQLDSSGTDKLIF.

In the case of this clone: A read error is likely here: a far larger clone is one base away. The chain links TRDV1 to TRDJ1, with a weak D call TRDD3 (6 bases). The J gene, left out of TCRdb, was set here by checking the DNA against germline. Germline CDR1 is TSWWSYY and CDR2 is QGS. CDR3 length equals 21 residues. CDR3 nucleotides: TGTGCTCTTGGGGAATTACTCCCCATCACGAAGGGGATCGGGGTCACCGGTAAACTCATCTTT. Protein product: CALGELLPITKGIGVTGKLIF.

This clone was detected only a few times. This DNA's translation and the protein TCRdb lists, from a much larger clone, do not match at residue 7, likely due to a read error; the protein shown is translated from the DNA. The chain couples TRDV2 to TRDJ1; 10 positions agree with TRDD3. Per the germline V gene, CDR1 is GEAIGNYY and CDR2 is EKD. Trimming at V came to 3 bases and at J to 2 bases, leaving 11 bases not matched to a gene. The CDR3 spans 17 residues. In DNA, the CDR3 is TGTGCCTGTGACCCCGTACCGGGGGATACGCGGACCGATAAACTCATCTTT. It specifies CACDPVPGDTRTDKLIF.

As regards this clone: This likely traces to a read error, being one base from a far larger clone. Different DNA sequences within this sample yield the same CDR3. This chain connects TRDV1 to TRDJ1; D assignment may be TRDD2 or TRDD3 (6 bases each). The J gene was not available in TCRdb and was assigned here by matching the DNA to germline segments. This CDR3 is built from 22 residues. Germline CDR1 reads TSWWSYY; CDR2 reads QGS. V was clipped by 3 bases and J by 8 bases, with 40 bases between them. Here the CDR3 reads CALGDRPSYGPKGLGLTFKLIF. CDR3 DNA: TGTGCTCTTGGGGACAGACCCTCCTACGGTCCGAAGGGCCTGGGGCTGACGTTCAAACTCATCTTT.

As regards this clone: TCRdb's protein, taken from a much larger clone, differs from this DNA's translation at residue 10, likely owing to a read error; the protein displayed comes from the DNA. The chain combines TRDV1 with TRDJ1; 10 bases agree with TRDD3. TCRdb is silent on the J gene; assignment here came from matching the DNA to germline. The J segment lost 0 bases and the V segment lost 2 bases, leaving 24 bases of the junction unmatched. The CDR3 totals 23 residues. The V gene's germline CDR1 is TSWWSYY and CDR2 QGS. The CDR3 here is CALGEGSFPPFVLGDGYTDKLIF. Written as DNA, the CDR3 is TGTGCTCTTGGGGAAGGTTCTTTCCCTCCGTTCGTACTGGGGGATGGATACACCGATAAACTCATCTTT.

This clone has at least ten counts. The V and J genes are TRDV2 and TRDJ1; D ambiguous. V was trimmed by 3 bases and J by 0 bases, leaving 10 bases between them. Germline lookup yields CDR1 GEAIGNYY and CDR2 EKD. The CDR3 is 14 residues long. CDR3 nucleotide sequence: TGTGCCTGTGACCCCGTTGAGGACACCGATAAACTCATCTTT. This translates into CACDPVEDTDKLIF.

This clone was seen a handful of times. This DNA translates differently at residue 6 from the TCRdb protein, which is that of a much larger clone; a read error is likely, and the protein shown is the DNA's own translation. The rearrangement links TRDV2 to TRDJ1, with TRDD3 identical over 7 bases. Because TCRdb records no J gene, it was assigned here through a match of the DNA to germline. This CDR3 contains 20 residues. In germline, CDR1 is GEAIGNYY, CDR2 EKD. Unmatched junction bases numbered 20, after V lost 0 bases and J lost 2 bases. The DNA for the CDR3 is TGTGCCTGTGACACCACCATCCTTACTGGGGAATTGGGTCGGACCGATAAACTCATCTTT. Translated: CACDTTILTGELGRTDKLIF.

To note about this clone: This probably arose from a read error, given a far larger clone one base away. The sample contains more than one DNA sequence encoding this CDR3. The chain is built from TRDV2 and TRDJ3; 11 bases fit TRDD3. No J segment appears in TCRdb, so it was assigned here by matching the sequence to germline. The CDR3 spans 20 residues. The germline V gene has CDR1 GEAIGNYY and CDR2 EKD. CDR3: CACDGGGGYASSWDTRQMFF. The CDR3 DNA follows: TGTGCCTGTGACGGTGGTGGGGGATACGCCAGCTCCTGGGACACCCGGCAGATGTTTTTC.

Of note for this clone: This DNA's translation differs at residue 14 from TCRdb's protein, which comes from a much larger clone; a read error is likely, and the protein shown is translated from the DNA. Other DNA sequences within the sample encode an identical CDR3. The V gene call is TRDV2, and the J gene call is absent; the table's D gene call, TRDD3, was not cross checked with the DNA. This CDR3 is built from 15 residues. The V gene's germline CDR1 is GEAIGNYY and CDR2 EKD. The DNA for the CDR3 is TGTGCCTGTGTGTTAAACTGGGCCTACACCGATAAGCTCACCTTT. Its protein product is CACVLNWAYTDKLTF.

A few counts support this clone. The protein held in TCRdb is that of a much larger clone and does not match this DNA's translation at residue 3, likely because of a read error; the protein shown is translated from the DNA. The chain combines TRDV2 with TRDJ1; 8 bases are shared with TRDD3. TCRdb records no J gene; here it was assigned by comparing the DNA to germline. This CDR3 is built from 14 residues. Per the germline V gene, CDR1 is GEAIGNYY and CDR2 is EKD. CDR3 in amino acids: CAYDTGWGRGKLIF. Here the CDR3 DNA reads TGTGCCTATGACACCGGCTGGGGGAGGGGTAAACTCATCTTT.

This clone appeared many times. This DNA's translation and the protein TCRdb lists, from a much larger clone, do not match at residue 5, likely due to a read error; the protein shown is translated from the DNA. The chain is built from TRDV2 and TRDJ1; D unresolved. Germline values: CDR1 GEAIGNYY, CDR2 EKD. Trimming stripped 2 bases from V and 2 bases from J, with 17 bases between. CDR3 length equals 16 residues. The CDR3 region has the DNA TGTGCCTGTGACATCGTTCTCCGTACGGGGACCGATAAACTCATCTTT. Its protein product is CACDIVLRTGTDKLIF.

This clone was seen ten or more times. The protein held in TCRdb is that of a much larger clone and does not match this DNA's translation at residue 13, likely because of a read error; the protein shown is translated from the DNA. The chain carries TRDV2 and TRDJ3; TRDD3 agrees at 7 bases. With 2 bases clipped from V and 2 bases from J, the junction kept 17 bases outside the gene matches. Germline values: CDR1 GEAIGNYY, CDR2 EKD. The CDR3 is 21 amino acids. The DNA of the CDR3 is TGTGCCTGTGACAAGAGGAGCTGGGGGTTCCTTAAGGCCTGGGACACCCGACAGATGTTTTTC. Its protein is CACDKRSWGFLKAWDTRQMFF.

In this sample, this clone turned up a few times. A far larger clone is only one base removed, so a read error is likely. Additional DNA sequences in this sample encode the identical CDR3. The V gene was identified as TRDV2, while no J gene was called. Per germline, CDR1 GEAIGNYY and CDR2 EKD. This CDR3 spans 15 amino acids. CDR3 amino acids: CACDSLLSHTDKLIF. The CDR3 DNA reads TGTGCCTGTGACTCACTACTTTCCCACACCGATAAACTAATCTTT.

This clone came up a few times. The protein TCRdb lists belongs to a much larger clone and differs from this DNA's translation at residue 6, which points to a read error; the protein shown is made from the DNA. DNA for the CDR3: TGTGCTCTTGGGGAACAACCCTTCTGCCCCGATAAACTCATCTTT. The encoded protein is CALGEQPFCPDKLIF. This chain joins TRDV1 and TRDJ1; a weak D match, TRDD2 (5 bases). TCRdb lists no J gene, so it was determined here by aligning the DNA to germline. Germline CDR1 TSWWSYY, CDR2 QGS. The V gene lost 1 base and the J gene lost 3 bases, with 12 bases spanning the gap. The CDR3 has 15 amino acids.

As to this clone: TCRdb attributes to this sequence the protein of a much larger clone, which differs from the DNA translation at residue 20; a read error is likely, and the protein displayed is translated from the DNA. For the V gene the call is TRDV1; the J gene has no call; the D call in the table, TRDD3, was not verified against the DNA. From germline, CDR1 is TSWWSYY and CDR2 QGS. The CDR3 spans 22 residues. As DNA, the CDR3 is TGTGCTCTTGGGGAAGAGAGATCCTACAAAGGGACTGGGGGATCCGAGGGGGATAAACCCATCTTT. Amino acid sequence: CALGEERSYKGTGGSEGDKPIF.

This clone was found a few times. TCRdb's protein for this DNA is that of a much larger clone and differs from the translation at residue 8, likely a read error; the protein shown is the DNA translation. The chain joins TRDV2 to TRDJ1, with 10 bases identical to TRDD3. The J gene was not available in TCRdb and was assigned here by matching the DNA to germline segments. V lost 0 bases to trimming and J lost 0 bases; unmatched junction nucleotides: 15. This CDR3 is built from 20 residues. Per germline, CDR1 GEAIGNYY and CDR2 EKD. The CDR3: CACDTNFTGDTTPYTDKLIF. CDR3 DNA sequence: TGTGCCTGTGACACCAATTTTACGGGGGATACGACTCCGTACACCGATAAACTCATCTTT.

As concerns this clone: TCRdb attributes to this sequence the protein of a much larger clone, which differs from the DNA translation at residue 8; a read error is likely, and the protein displayed is translated from the DNA. The chain uses TRDV2 and TRDJ1; TRDD3 agrees at 9 bases. The CDR3 contains 14 residues. CDR1 is GEAIGNYY and CDR2 is EKD in the germline V gene. In DNA form, the CDR3 reads TGTGCCTGTGACCCGGTTATGCCGGGGGATACACTCATCTTT. It codes for CACDPVMPGDTLIF.